This note documents a single TCR beta chain sequence. The data belong to a study of blood T cell repertoires in COVID-19. Germline CDR1 reads KGHDR; CDR2 reads SFDVKD. CDR3 length: 14 amino acids. The germline V and J ends were trimmed by 2 bases and 4 bases, with 8 bases remaining between them. Here immunoSEQ multiplex PCR was the method, and the copy in TCRdb shows in-frame clones only, minus some. The profile shows a few hundred thousand clones, 75% to 85% of them singletons. The source of this sequence is a woman between 40 and 50 years old with acute COVID-19. V gene TRBV24-1 combines with J gene TRBJ1-3; D perhaps matches TRBD1 (5 bases). Sequencing was done on a sample of PBMCs or T cells enriched from blood (not recorded which). CDR3 in amino acids: CATSDSDSGNTIYF. The CDR3 nucleotides are TGTGCCACCAGTGATTCCGACAGCGGAAACACCATATATTTT.